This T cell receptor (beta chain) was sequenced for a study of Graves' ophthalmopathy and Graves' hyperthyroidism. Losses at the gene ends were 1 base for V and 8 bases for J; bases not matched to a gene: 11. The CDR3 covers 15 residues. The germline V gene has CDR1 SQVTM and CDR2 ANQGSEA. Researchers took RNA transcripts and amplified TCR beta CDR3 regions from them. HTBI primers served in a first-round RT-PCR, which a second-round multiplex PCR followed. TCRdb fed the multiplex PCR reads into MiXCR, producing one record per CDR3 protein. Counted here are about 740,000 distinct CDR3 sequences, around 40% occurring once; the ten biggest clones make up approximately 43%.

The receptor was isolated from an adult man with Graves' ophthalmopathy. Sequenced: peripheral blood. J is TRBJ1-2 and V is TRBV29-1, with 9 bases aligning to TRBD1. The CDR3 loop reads CSVEGSRDRADGYTF. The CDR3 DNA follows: TGCAGCGTTGAAGGGTCGCGGGACAGGGCGGACGGCTACACCTTC.